This is a list of T cell receptor beta chains from one sample in a study of blood T cells in healthy people across ages. TCRdb passed the 5' RACE reads through MiXCR, listing each CDR3 protein once. The sample consists of about 1.8 million distinct CDR3 sequences, less than 50% of them appearing once. Specimen: blood. The receptor set was obtained from a woman in her 40s in good health. Both conserved end residues are part of each CDR3. D genes are given only for firm matches. Only part of the rows carry a size: once, few, many, or a class if the clone is expanded.

v_gene: TRBV29-1; d_gene: NA; abundance: few; j_gene: TRBJ2-1; CDR3aa: CSVVGEGYYEQFF; CDR3nt: TGCAGCGTTGTCGGTGAAGGCTACTATGAGCAGTTCTTC
v_gene: TRBV5-1; d_gene: NA; abundance: NA; j_gene: TRBJ1-2; CDR3aa: CACSPRGGQNYGYTF; CDR3nt: TGCGCCTGCAGCCCTCGGGGGGGCCAAAACTATGGCTACACCTTC
v_gene: TRBV20-1; d_gene: NA; abundance: NA; j_gene: TRBJ2-7; CDR3aa: CSALDNPDKEQYF; CDR3nt: TGCAGTGCTTTGGACAACCCGGACAAAGAGCAGTACTTC
v_gene: TRBV6-1; d_gene: TRBD1; abundance: few; j_gene: TRBJ1-2; CDR3aa: CASNPGSGGVYGYTF; CDR3nt: TGTGCCAGTAACCCCGGCTCAGGGGGAGTCTATGGCTACACCTTC
v_gene: TRBV24-1; d_gene: NA; abundance: NA; j_gene: TRBJ1-2; CDR3aa: CATSDSDIYGYTF; CDR3nt: TGTGCCACCAGTGATTCGGACATTTATGGCTACACCTTC
v_gene: TRBV7-3; d_gene: TRBD2; abundance: NA; j_gene: TRBJ2-7; CDR3aa: CASSRQLAGANEQYF; CDR3nt: TGTGCCAGCAGCCGCCAACTAGCGGGGGCCAATGAGCAGTACTTC
v_gene: TRBV6-1; d_gene: NA; abundance: NA; j_gene: TRBJ2-7; CDR3aa: CASSVTWEREQYF; CDR3nt: TGTGCCAGCAGTGTGACCTGGGAGCGCGAGCAGTACTTC
v_gene: TRBV2; d_gene: TRBD2; abundance: NA; j_gene: TRBJ2-1; CDR3aa: CARSGIAGGLSKFF; CDR3nt: TGTGCCAGAAGTGGAATAGCGGGGGGCCTCTCAAAGTTCTTC
v_gene: TRBV4-2; d_gene: NA; abundance: NA; j_gene: TRBJ2-1; CDR3aa: CASSQDLETGSNNEQFF; CDR3nt: TGTGCCAGCAGCCAAGATCTGGAAACAGGGTCGAACAATGAGCAGTTCTTC
v_gene: TRBV11-2; d_gene: TRBD2; abundance: NA; j_gene: TRBJ2-5; CDR3aa: CASSVSGGWGETQYF; CDR3nt: TGTGCCAGCAGCGTTAGCGGGGGATGGGGAGAGACCCAGTACTTC
v_gene: TRBV7-9; d_gene: NA; abundance: NA; j_gene: TRBJ1-3; CDR3aa: CASSDSTAPTRYF; CDR3nt: TGTGCCAGCAGCGACAGCACAGCACCGACTAGATATTTT
v_gene: TRBV24-1; d_gene: TRBD1; abundance: NA; j_gene: TRBJ2-3; CDR3aa: CATRGQKDSTDTQYF; CDR3nt: TGTGCCACCAGGGGACAGAAAGATAGCACAGATACGCAGTATTTT
v_gene: TRBV6-1; d_gene: TRBD1; abundance: few; j_gene: TRBJ1-5; CDR3aa: CASRGGQSSNQPQHF; CDR3nt: TGTGCCAGCAGGGGGGGACAGTCTAGCAATCAGCCCCAGCATTTT
v_gene: TRBV13; d_gene: TRBD1; abundance: NA; j_gene: TRBJ1-2; CDR3aa: CASSPRQGARRGGYTF; CDR3nt: TGTGCCAGCAGCCCTCGACAGGGGGCCCGCCGGGGTGGCTACACCTTC
v_gene: TRBV4-1; d_gene: NA; abundance: few; j_gene: TRBJ2-1; CDR3aa: CASSQDGIGEQFF; CDR3nt: TGCGCCAGCAGCCAAGATGGAATCGGTGAGCAGTTCTTC
v_gene: TRBV6-1; d_gene: NA; abundance: NA; j_gene: TRBJ1-2; CDR3aa: CASSESFGSLNYGYTF; CDR3nt: TGTGCCAGCAGTGAAAGTTTTGGCAGTCTGAACTATGGCTACACCTTC
v_gene: TRBV7-9; d_gene: TRBD2; abundance: NA; j_gene: TRBJ2-3; CDR3aa: CASSSTGTSGEDTQYF; CDR3nt: TGTGCCAGCAGCTCTACCGGGACTAGCGGCGAGGATACGCAGTATTTT
v_gene: TRBV20-1; d_gene: NA; abundance: few; j_gene: TRBJ1-6; CDR3aa: CSASLPRSNSPLHF; CDR3nt: TGCAGTGCTAGCTTGCCACGGTCTAATTCACCCCTCCACTTT
v_gene: TRBV20-1; d_gene: NA; abundance: few; j_gene: TRBJ2-1; CDR3aa: CSARVGLARSYNEQFF; CDR3nt: TGCAGTGCTAGAGTAGGGCTTGCCCGCTCATACAATGAGCAGTTCTTC
v_gene: TRBV7-2; d_gene: TRBD2; abundance: NA; j_gene: TRBJ2-7; CDR3aa: CASSWGGLANNEQYF; CDR3nt: TGTGCCAGCAGCTGGGGGGGACTAGCGAACAATGAGCAGTACTTC
v_gene: TRBV15; d_gene: NA; abundance: few; j_gene: TRBJ2-5; CDR3aa: CATSRDFTEQETQYF; CDR3nt: TGTGCCACCAGCAGGGACTTTACAGAACAAGAGACCCAGTACTTC
v_gene: TRBV13; d_gene: TRBD2; abundance: NA; j_gene: TRBJ2-1; CDR3aa: CASSSQRTSGGYNEQFF; CDR3nt: TGTGCCAGCAGCTCCCAACGGACTAGCGGGGGTTACAATGAGCAGTTCTTC
v_gene: TRBV12-3/TRBV12-4; d_gene: TRBD2; abundance: NA; j_gene: TRBJ2-1; CDR3aa: CASSWLTSSHNEQFF; CDR3nt: TGTGCCAGCAGTTGGTTGACTAGCAGCCACAATGAGCAGTTCTTC
v_gene: TRBV7-9; d_gene: NA; abundance: NA; j_gene: TRBJ1-1; CDR3aa: CASSLQGRLRGEAFF; CDR3nt: TGTGCCAGCAGCTTACAGGGACGGCTTAGGGGTGAAGCTTTCTTT
v_gene: TRBV2; d_gene: NA; abundance: NA; j_gene: TRBJ1-4; CDR3aa: CASIRGSNEKLFF; CDR3nt: TGTGCCAGCATCCGGGGATCTAATGAAAAACTGTTTTTT
v_gene: TRBV2; d_gene: NA; abundance: NA; j_gene: TRBJ2-3; CDR3aa: CASNLDYTDTQYF; CDR3nt: TGTGCCAGCAACCTCGACTATACAGATACGCAGTATTTT
v_gene: TRBV12-5; d_gene: NA; abundance: NA; j_gene: TRBJ1-2; CDR3aa: CASGRSLGSGTNYGYTF; CDR3nt: TGTGCTAGTGGCCGATCCCTGGGGTCAGGGACTAACTATGGCTACACCTTC
v_gene: TRBV5-1; d_gene: TRBD1; abundance: many; j_gene: TRBJ2-5; CDR3aa: CASSPRTGGETQYF; CDR3nt: TGTGCCAGCAGCCCCCGGACAGGGGGAGAGACCCAGTACTTC
v_gene: TRBV7-9; d_gene: NA; abundance: NA; j_gene: TRBJ2-2; CDR3aa: CASSPSLRELFF; CDR3nt: TGTGCCAGCAGCCCCTCTCTTAGGGAGCTGTTTTTT
v_gene: TRBV9; d_gene: NA; abundance: few; j_gene: TRBJ2-3; CDR3aa: CASSPHDGTTDTQYF; CDR3nt: TGTGCCAGCAGCCCCCATGACGGGACCACAGATACGCAGTATTTT
v_gene: TRBV6-5; d_gene: NA; abundance: NA; j_gene: TRBJ2-5; CDR3aa: CASSYEGASGTQYF; CDR3nt: TGTGCCAGCAGTTATGAAGGAGCGTCCGGGACCCAGTACTTC
v_gene: TRBV6-1; d_gene: NA; abundance: NA; j_gene: TRBJ1-1; CDR3aa: CASSEVENTEAFF; CDR3nt: TGTGCCAGCAGTGAAGTTGAGAACACTGAAGCTTTCTTT
v_gene: TRBV7-9; d_gene: TRBD2; abundance: NA; j_gene: TRBJ2-1; CDR3aa: CASSLGTSGVSYNEQFF; CDR3nt: TGTGCCAGCAGCTTAGGGACTAGCGGCGTCTCCTACAATGAGCAGTTCTTC
v_gene: TRBV12-3/TRBV12-4; d_gene: NA; abundance: few; j_gene: TRBJ1-1; CDR3aa: CASSWTGKNTEAFF; CDR3nt: TGTGCCAGCAGTTGGACCGGGAAAAACACTGAAGCTTTCTTT
v_gene: TRBV20-1; d_gene: NA; abundance: once; j_gene: TRBJ2-1; CDR3aa: CSATPRVALSYNEQFF; CDR3nt: TGCAGTGCTACCCCCCGTGTGGCCCTATCCTACAATGAGCAGTTCTTC